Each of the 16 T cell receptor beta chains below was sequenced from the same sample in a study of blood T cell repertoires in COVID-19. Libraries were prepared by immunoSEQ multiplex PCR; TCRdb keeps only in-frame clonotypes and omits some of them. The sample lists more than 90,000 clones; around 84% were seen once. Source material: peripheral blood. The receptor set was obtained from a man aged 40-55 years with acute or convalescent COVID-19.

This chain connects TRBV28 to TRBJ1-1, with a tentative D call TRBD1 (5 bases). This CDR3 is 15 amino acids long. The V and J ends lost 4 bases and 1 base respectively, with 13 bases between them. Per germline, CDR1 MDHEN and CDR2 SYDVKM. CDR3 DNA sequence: TGTGCCAGCAGTTCCCCGGGACTGAAGAACACTGAAGCTTTCTTT. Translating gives CASSSPGLKNTEAFF. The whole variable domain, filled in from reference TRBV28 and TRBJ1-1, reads DVKVTQSSRYLVKRTGEKVFLECVQDMDHENMFWYRQDPGLGLRLIYFSYDVKMKEKGDIPEGYSVSREKKERFSLILESASTNQTSMYLCASSSPGLKNTEAFFGQGTRLTVV.

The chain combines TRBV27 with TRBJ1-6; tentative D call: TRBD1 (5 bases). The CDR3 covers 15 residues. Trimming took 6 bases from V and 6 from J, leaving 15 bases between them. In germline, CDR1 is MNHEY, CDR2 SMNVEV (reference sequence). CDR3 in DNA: TGTGCCAGCAGCTGGACATCCCCTATTAATTCACCCCTCCACTTT. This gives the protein CASSWTSPINSPLHF.

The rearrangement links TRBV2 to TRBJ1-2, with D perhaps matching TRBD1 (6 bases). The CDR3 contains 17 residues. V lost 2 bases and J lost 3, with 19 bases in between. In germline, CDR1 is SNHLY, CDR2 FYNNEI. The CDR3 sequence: CASSEPHGRGGYYGYTF. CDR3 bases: TGTGCCAGCAGTGAACCCCACGGGAGGGGGGGTTACTATGGCTACACCTTC.

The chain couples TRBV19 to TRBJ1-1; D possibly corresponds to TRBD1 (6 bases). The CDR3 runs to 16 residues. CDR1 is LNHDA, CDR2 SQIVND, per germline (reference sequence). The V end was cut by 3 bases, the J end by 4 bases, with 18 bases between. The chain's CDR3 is CASSIRSTGLRTEAFF. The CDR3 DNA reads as TGTGCCAGTAGTATCCGGTCCACAGGGCTTCGCACTGAAGCTTTCTTT.

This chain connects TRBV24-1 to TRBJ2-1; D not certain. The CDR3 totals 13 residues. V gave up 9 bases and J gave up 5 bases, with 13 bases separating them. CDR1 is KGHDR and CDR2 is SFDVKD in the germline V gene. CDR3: CATAGPVHNEQFF. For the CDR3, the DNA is TGTGCCACCGCAGGCCCAGTTCACAATGAGCAGTTCTTC.

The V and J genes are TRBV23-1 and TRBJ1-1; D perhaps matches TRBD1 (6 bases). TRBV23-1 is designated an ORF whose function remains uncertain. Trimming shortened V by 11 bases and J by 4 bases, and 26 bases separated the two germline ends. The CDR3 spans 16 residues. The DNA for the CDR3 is TGCGCCCGAAAACATAGGGGGGGGTGTTATTGCACTGAAGCTTTCTTT. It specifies CARKHRGGCYCTEAFF.

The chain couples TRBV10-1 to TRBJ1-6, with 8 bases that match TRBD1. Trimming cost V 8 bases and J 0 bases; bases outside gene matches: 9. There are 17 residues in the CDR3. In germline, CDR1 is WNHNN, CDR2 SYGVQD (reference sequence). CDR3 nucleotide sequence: TGCGCCAGCCGCAACAAAACAGGGGGCTCCTATAATTCACCCCTCCACTTT. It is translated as CASRNKTGGSYNSPLHF.

The CDR3 DNA sequence: TGTGCCAGCAGTTTGTTTGCGGGGGGCGCTACCCACGAGCAGTACTTC. Encoded protein: CASSLFAGGATHEQYF. The rearrangement joins TRBV6-2 or TRBV6-3 to TRBJ2-7, with 8 positions matching TRBD2. CDR1 is MNHEY and CDR2 is SVGEGT in the germline V gene. Losses at the gene ends were 4 bases for V and 5 bases for J; bases not matched to a gene: 13. The CDR3 contains 16 residues.

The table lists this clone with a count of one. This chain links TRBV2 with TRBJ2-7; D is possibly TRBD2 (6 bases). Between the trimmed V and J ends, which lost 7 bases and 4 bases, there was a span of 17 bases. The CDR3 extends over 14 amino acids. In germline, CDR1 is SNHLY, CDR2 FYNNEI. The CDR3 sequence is CASTPGTRSYEQYF. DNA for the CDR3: TGTGCCAGCACCCCCGGGACTCGATCTTACGAGCAGTACTTC.

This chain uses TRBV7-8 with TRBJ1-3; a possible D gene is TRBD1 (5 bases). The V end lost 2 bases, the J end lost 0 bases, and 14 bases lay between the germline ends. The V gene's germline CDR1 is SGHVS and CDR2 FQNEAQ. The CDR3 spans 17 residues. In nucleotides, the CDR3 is TGTGCCAGCAGCTTAATCCGGGGAGGGGTCTCTGGAAACACCATATATTTT. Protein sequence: CASSLIRGGVSGNTIYF.

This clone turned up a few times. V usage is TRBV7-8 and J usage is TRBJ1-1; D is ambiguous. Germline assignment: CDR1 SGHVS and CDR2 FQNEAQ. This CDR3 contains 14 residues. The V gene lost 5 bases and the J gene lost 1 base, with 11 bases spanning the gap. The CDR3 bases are TGTGCCAGCAGCAACAGACGGGAGAACACTGAAGCTTTCTTT. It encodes CASSNRRENTEAFF. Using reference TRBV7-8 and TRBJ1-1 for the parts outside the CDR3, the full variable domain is GAGVSQSPRYKVAKRGQDVALRCDPISGHVSLFWYQQALGQGPEFLTYFQNEAQLDKSGLPSDRFFAERPEGSVSTLKIQRTQQEDSAVYLCASSNRRENTEAFFGQGTRLTVV.

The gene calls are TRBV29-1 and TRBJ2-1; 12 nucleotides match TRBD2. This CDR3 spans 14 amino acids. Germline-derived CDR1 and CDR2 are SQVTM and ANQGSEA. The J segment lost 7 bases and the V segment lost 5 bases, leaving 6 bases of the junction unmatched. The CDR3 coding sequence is TGCAGCGTTCGTTCTAGCGGGAGGGGGAATGAGCAGTTCTTC. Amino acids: CSVRSSGRGNEQFF.

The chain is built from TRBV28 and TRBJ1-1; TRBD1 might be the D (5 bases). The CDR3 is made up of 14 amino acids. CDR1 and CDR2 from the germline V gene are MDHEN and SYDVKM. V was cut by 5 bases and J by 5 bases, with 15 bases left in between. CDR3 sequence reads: CASSPTQGWTEAFF. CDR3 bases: TGTGCCAGCAGTCCGACGCAGGGTTGGACTGAAGCTTTCTTT.

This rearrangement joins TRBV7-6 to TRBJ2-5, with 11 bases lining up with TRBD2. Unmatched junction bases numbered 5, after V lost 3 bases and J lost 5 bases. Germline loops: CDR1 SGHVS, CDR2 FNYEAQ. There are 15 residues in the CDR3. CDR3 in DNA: TGTGCCAGCAGCTTCCTAGCGGGAGGCCCGGAGACCCAGTACTTC. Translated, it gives CASSFLAGGPETQYF.

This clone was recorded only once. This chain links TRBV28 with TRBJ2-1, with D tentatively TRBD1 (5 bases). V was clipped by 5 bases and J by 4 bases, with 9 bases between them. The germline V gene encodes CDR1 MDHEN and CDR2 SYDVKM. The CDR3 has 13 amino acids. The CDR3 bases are TGTGCCAGCAGTGGACGGACATACAATGAGCAGTTCTTC. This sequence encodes CASSGRTYNEQFF.

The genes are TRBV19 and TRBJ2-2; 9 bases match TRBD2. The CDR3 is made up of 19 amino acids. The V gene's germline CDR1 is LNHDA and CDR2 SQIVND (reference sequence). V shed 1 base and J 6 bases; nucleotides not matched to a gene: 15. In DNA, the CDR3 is TGTGCCAGTAGTATAGGATCAGCGGGAGGACGGCGGATTGCCGGGGAGCTGTTTTTT. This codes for CASSIGSAGGRRIAGELFF.